One sample yielded the 26 T cell receptor beta chains listed below, sequenced in a study of blood T cells in healthy people across ages. Using a J-beta primer mix together with a sample-barcoded 5' primer, a second PCR was run for roughly 7 to 11 cycles. Each CDR3 protein gets one entry after TCRdb re-called the 5' RACE reads with MiXCR. This sample yields about 940,000 distinct CDR3 sequences, of which 48% are seen a single time; around an eighth belongs to the top ten. Sequenced material: blood. These receptors were collected from a man aged 25 to 40 in good health.

The V call is TRBV4-1, the J call TRBJ2-1; a possible D gene is TRBD2 (6 bases). There are 16 residues in the CDR3. The V gene lost 3 bases and the J gene lost 4 bases, with 16 bases spanning the gap. Germline-derived CDR1 and CDR2 are MGHRA and YSYEKL. The CDR3 here is CASSQGPNSGYNEQFF. In DNA, the CDR3 is TGCGCCAGCAGCCAGGGCCCCAATAGCGGATACAATGAGCAGTTCTTC.

The genes are TRBV11-2 and TRBJ2-1, with D possibly TRBD1 on 6 matching bases. V was cut by 0 bases and J by 12 bases, with 15 bases left in between. Germline V gene lookup returns CDR1 SGHAT and CDR2 FQNNGV. This CDR3 is built from 14 residues. CDR3 residues: CASSLDQGAGVQFF. The CDR3 nucleotides read TGTGCCAGCAGCTTAGATCAGGGAGCAGGGGTGCAGTTCTTC.

The gene calls are TRBV30 and TRBJ2-4; D not certain. This CDR3 is 15 amino acids long. Germline V lookup: CDR1 GTSNPN, CDR2 SVGIG (reference sequence). V was pared by 1 base and J by 0 bases, with 10 bases between. The CDR3 coding sequence is TGTGCCTGGAGTGGCAGCCTACTAGCCAAAAACATTCAGTACTTC. Encoded protein: CAWSGSLLAKNIQYF.

The chain couples TRBV12-5 to TRBJ1-1, with a tentative D call TRBD1 (6 bases). The V end lost 1 base, the J end lost 0 bases, and 27 bases lay between the germline ends. Germline CDR1 reads LGHNT; CDR2 reads FRNRAP. This CDR3 has 21 residues. The CDR3 DNA is TGTGCTAGTGGTTTGGCTCCCCTAGTGACAGGCGTCAACCAGATGAACACTGAAGCTTTCTTT. Protein product: CASGLAPLVTGVNQMNTEAFF. The whole variable domain, remainder taken from reference TRBV12-5 and TRBJ1-1, is DARVTQTPRHKVTEMGQEVTMRCQPILGHNTVFWYRQTMMQGLELLAYFRNRAPLDDSGMPKDRFSAEMPDATLATLKIQPSEPRDSAVYFCASGLAPLVTGVNQMNTEAFFGQGTRLTVV.

This clonotype was detected many times. This sequence joins TRBV28 and TRBJ2-1, with D perhaps TRBD2 (7 bases). Germline V gene lookup returns CDR1 MDHEN and CDR2 SYDVKM. This CDR3 has 15 amino acids. The V end was cut by 3 bases, the J end by 5 bases, with 14 bases between. The CDR3 region has the DNA TGTGCCAGCAGTTTGAGGGGGGGGCCCCACAATGAGCAGTTCTTC. It translates to CASSLRGGPHNEQFF.

The chain joins TRBV13 to TRBJ1-2; D may be TRBD1 (5 bases). There are 16 residues in the CDR3. Trimming pared 5 bases from V and 4 bases from J, leaving 20 bases between. Germline assignment: CDR1 PRHDT and CDR2 FYEKMQ (reference sequence). This chain's CDR3 is CASSPRDPSDVYGYTF. As DNA, the CDR3 is TGTGCCAGCAGCCCAAGGGACCCCTCGGACGTCTATGGCTACACCTTC.

This chain links TRBV11-2 with TRBJ2-1; no reliable D call. The V end was cut by 2 bases, the J end by 9 bases, with 11 bases between. This CDR3 has 13 residues. CDR1 and CDR2 (germline): SGHAT, FQNNGV. The CDR3 region has the DNA TGTGCCAGCAGCTTATTGGAGTTTGGTGAGCAGTTCTTC. This gives the protein CASSLLEFGEQFF. Supplemented by reference TRBV11-2 and TRBJ2-1, the full variable domain reads EAGVAQSPRYKIIEKRQSVAFWCNPISGHATLYWYQQILGQGPKLLIQFQNNGVVDDSQLPKDRFSAERLKGVDSTLKIQPAKLEDSAVYLCASSLLEFGEQFFGPGTRLTVL.

This clonotype is a singleton in its sample. The V gene is TRBV9, the J gene TRBJ2-1; D is perhaps TRBD1 (5 bases). This CDR3 is built from 14 residues. V lost 2 bases, J lost 3 bases, and 9 bases lay in between. Germline V lookup: CDR1 SGDLS, CDR2 YYNGEE. The CDR3 bases are TGTGCCAGCAGCGTGCATCAGGGCTACAATGAGCAGTTCTTC. This sequence encodes CASSVHQGYNEQFF. The full variable domain, its missing parts supplied by reference TRBV9 and TRBJ2-1, is DSGVTQTPKHLITATGQRVTLRCSPRSGDLSVYWYQQSLDQGLQFLIQYYNGEERAKGNILERFSAQQFPDLHSELNLSSLELGDSALYFCASSVHQGYNEQFFGPGTRLTVL.

The genes are TRBV11-2 and TRBJ2-3; D may be TRBD1 or TRBD2 (7 bases each). The CDR3 runs to 12 residues. Germline loops: CDR1 SGHAT, CDR2 FQNNGV. Trimming stripped 5 bases from V and 14 bases from J, with 17 bases between. The CDR3 DNA follows: TGTGCCAGCAGCCCAGGGGGGGCCGGTTCGTATTTT. Translating gives CASSPGGAGSYF.

This clonotype was recorded a few times. J is TRBJ2-1 and V is TRBV5-6; 7 bases align to TRBD1. Germline V gives CDR1 SGHDT, CDR2 YYEEEE. V shed 4 bases and J 5 bases; nucleotides not matched to a gene: 9. CDR3 size: 15 residues. The CDR3 here is CASSPGTDNNNEQFF. CDR3 sequence (DNA): TGTGCCAGCAGCCCGGGGACAGACAACAACAATGAGCAGTTCTTC.

This clonotype was seen repeatedly, ten times or more. In nucleotides, the CDR3 is TGCAGTGCCCCCCCGCCTAGGGCGAGCACAGATACGCAGTATTTT. Amino acid sequence: CSAPPPRASTDTQYF. The chain uses TRBV20-1 and TRBJ2-3, with unresolved D. The CDR3 sequence is 15 residues long. V was cut by 6 bases and J by 0 bases, with 16 bases left in between. In germline, CDR1 is DFQATT, CDR2 SNEGSKA (reference sequence).

CDR3: CASSQPSSSYNEQFF. The CDR3 nucleotides are TGCGCCAGCAGCCAGCCTTCGAGCTCCTACAATGAGCAGTTCTTC. V is TRBV5-1 and J is TRBJ2-1; D not certain. Germline V gene sequence: CDR1 SGHRS, CDR2 YFSETQ. The CDR3 loop spans 15 amino acids. V shed 4 bases and J shed 0 bases, with 11 bases lying between them.

This clonotype was recorded only once. This chain uses TRBV6-5 with TRBJ2-7; D possibly matches TRBD1 or TRBD2 (7 bases each). CDR1 MNHEY and CDR2 SVGAGI come from the germline V gene. Between the trimmed V and J ends, which lost 5 bases and 2 bases, there was a span of 16 bases. This CDR3 has 15 amino acids. The CDR3 DNA reads TGTGCCAGCAGTCCACTCCCAGGGGGGGCCTACGAGCAGTACTTC. Its protein is CASSPLPGGAYEQYF.

The V gene is TRBV6-2 or TRBV6-3, the J gene TRBJ1-1; D is uncertain. The ends were cut back, 5 bases at V and 0 bases at J, with 7 bases in the middle. There are 13 residues in the CDR3. CDR1 and CDR2 from the germline V gene are MNHEY and SVGEGT. The CDR3 DNA is TGTGCCAGCAGTGCGAATATGAACACTGAAGCTTTCTTT. Translation: CASSANMNTEAFF.

The chain links TRBV20-1 to TRBJ2-5, with 12 bases that match TRBD2. The CDR3 spans 21 residues. With V trimmed by 5 bases and J by 0 bases, 22 bases remained unmatched. CDR1 is DFQATT, CDR2 SNEGSKA, per germline (reference sequence). In nucleotides, the CDR3 is TGCAGTGCTGAACCACCCTCGGCGTCGACTAGCGGGGGTTCACACCAAGAGACCCAGTACTTC. Translation: CSAEPPSASTSGGSHQETQYF.

The genes are TRBV27 and TRBJ2-3; D remains unclear. This CDR3 contains 14 residues. Trimming took off 6 bases at V and 0 bases at J, with 10 bases between the two ends. Germline V gene data show CDR1 as MNHEY and CDR2 as SMNVEV (reference sequence). The CDR3 here is CASRVAGSTDTQYF. As DNA, the CDR3 is TGTGCCAGCAGAGTAGCCGGTAGCACAGATACGCAGTATTTT.

The chain couples TRBV3-1 to TRBJ2-4; a weak D match, TRBD1 (5 bases). The DNA end is a closer match to TRBJ2-7, so the J assignment may be wrong. Germline V CDR1 and CDR2: LGHDT, YNNKEL (reference sequence). The CDR3 sequence is 14 residues long. CDR3 residues: CASSQERGTYEQYF. The CDR3 bases are TGTGCCAGCAGCCAAGAAAGGGGAACCTACGAGCAGTACTTC.

This clonotype came up a few times. The chain carries TRBV29-1 and TRBJ2-1; 7 bases map to TRBD2. Germline lookup yields CDR1 SQVTM and CDR2 ANQGSEA. The ends lost 6 bases at V and 8 bases at J; junction bases unmatched: 7. The CDR3 sequence is 12 residues long. CDR3: CSVTPGGDEQFF. CDR3 coding DNA: TGCAGCGTCACTCCGGGGGGAGATGAGCAGTTCTTC.

This chain connects TRBV5-5 to TRBJ2-1; D unresolved. V gave up 2 bases and J gave up 4 bases, with 13 bases separating them. The CDR3 consists of 15 residues. Germline loops: CDR1 SGHKS, CDR2 YYEKEE (reference sequence). CDR3 sequence reads: CASSFSIKSYNEQFF. The CDR3 DNA sequence: TGTGCCAGCAGCTTTAGCATAAAGAGTTACAATGAGCAGTTCTTC.

This clonotype was picked up a small number of times. The genes are TRBV7-2 and TRBJ1-2; D not certain. The V gene's germline CDR1 is SGHTA and CDR2 FQGNSA. V was pared by 3 bases and J by 2 bases, with 13 bases between. This CDR3 has 15 amino acids. CDR3 region: CASSLRRTANYGYTF. The CDR3 coding sequence is TGTGCCAGCAGCTTGAGGAGAACAGCCAACTATGGCTACACCTTC.

The genes are TRBV6-1 and TRBJ1-5; D is ambiguous. The V gene's germline CDR1 is MNHNS and CDR2 SASEGT. The V end was cut by 3 bases, the J end by 8 bases, with 14 bases between. The CDR3 is made up of 14 amino acids. The CDR3 sequence is CASSDRAGREPQHF. The CDR3 bases are TGTGCCAGCAGTGACCGGGCGGGCCGGGAGCCCCAGCATTTT.

J is TRBJ2-3 and V is TRBV6-6; 8 bases map to TRBD2. Germline V CDR1 and CDR2: MNHNY, SVGAGI (reference sequence). The CDR3 is 15 amino acids. The trim removed 4 bases at V and 4 bases at J, leaving 7 bases unmatched. The CDR3 sequence: CASSSSGRDSDTQYF. The CDR3 bases are TGTGCCAGCAGTTCAAGCGGGAGAGATTCAGATACGCAGTATTTT.

This rearrangement joins TRBV6-5 to TRBJ2-7; D remains unclear. The tail of the sequence fits TRBJ2-5 better, so the J call may be wrong. The CDR3 consists of 15 residues. Germline lookup yields CDR1 MNHEY and CDR2 SVGAGI. The CDR3 reads CASSYSGPSVETQYF. For the CDR3, the DNA is TGTGCCAGCAGTTACTCTGGGCCTTCAGTCGAGACCCAGTACTTC.

This clonotype appeared a few times. The rearrangement links TRBV28 to TRBJ2-5, with a tentative D call TRBD1 (5 bases). The V gene's germline CDR1 is MDHEN and CDR2 SYDVKM. The CDR3 is 13 residues long. V was pared by 6 bases and J by 2 bases, with 10 bases between. The CDR3 nucleotides read TGTGCCAGCAGAAAGACAGATCAAGAGACCCAGTACTTC. Amino acids: CASRKTDQETQYF.

The chain joins TRBV7-9 to TRBJ1-2; the match to TRBD1 covers 7 bases. This CDR3 contains 14 residues. Per the germline V gene, CDR1 is SEHNR and CDR2 is FQNEAQ (reference sequence). V shed 8 bases and J 1 base; nucleotides not matched to a gene: 7. CDR3 DNA sequence: TGTGCCAGCGATAGGACAGGAATTAACTATGGCTACACCTTC. Its protein is CASDRTGINYGYTF.

This clonotype was seen repeatedly, ten times or more. The V call is TRBV15, the J call TRBJ2-1; 9 bases map to TRBD1. CDR3 length: 16 amino acids. V shed 1 base and J 0 bases; nucleotides not matched to a gene: 1. CDR1 is LNHNV and CDR2 is YYDKDF in the germline V gene (reference sequence). The DNA for the CDR3 is TGTGCCACCAGCAGAGTACAGGGGGCCTCCTACAATGAGCAGTTCTTC. Encoded protein: CATSRVQGASYNEQFF.